The next 32 T cell receptor beta chains were all read from a single sample in a study of control samples from healthy donors and cancer patients. The protocol was immunoSEQ multiplex PCR, while the TCRdb copy is restricted to in-frame clones and leaves out a portion. The data contain some 200,000 clones, around 91% of them singletons. The sequencing input was blood. These receptors originate from a woman aged 30 to 39 in good health.

This chain joins TRBV7-3 and TRBJ2-1, with D possibly being TRBD1 (6 bases). CDR3 length: 12 residues. Trimming removed 2 bases at V and 9 bases at J, with 8 bases between. CDR1 is SGHTA, CDR2 FQGTGA, per germline. The CDR3 protein is CASSLARGEQFF. The CDR3 DNA is TGTGCCAGCAGCTTAGCCAGGGGTGAGCAGTTCTTC.

This rearrangement joins TRBV19 to TRBJ1-6; 7 bases map to TRBD1. Germline assignment: CDR1 LNHDA and CDR2 SQIVND (reference sequence). The CDR3 loop spans 14 amino acids. V shed 5 bases, J shed 10 bases, and the junction held 8 bases outside the gene matches. CDR3 residues: CASSPRQGKSPLHF. CDR3 nucleotides: TGTGCCAGTAGTCCCCGACAGGGAAAGTCACCCCTCCACTTT.

The chain recombines TRBV18 with TRBJ2-1, with 11 bases aligning to TRBD1. CDR1 is KGHSH and CDR2 is LQKENI in the germline V gene. V lost 3 bases, J lost 6 bases, and 4 bases stayed unmatched. The CDR3 is made up of 15 amino acids. The CDR3 DNA reads as TGTGCCAGCTCACCCAGGGGGACAGGGGGCAATGAGCAGTTCTTC. It encodes CASSPRGTGGNEQFF. Filled out from reference TRBV18 and TRBJ2-1, the complete variable domain reads NAGVMQNPRHLVRRRGQEARLRCSPMKGHSHVYWYRQLPEEGLKFMVYLQKENIIDESGMPKERFSAEFPKEGPSILRIQQVVRGDSAAYFCASSPRGTGGNEQFFGPGTRLTVL.

This chain connects TRBV12-3 or TRBV12-4 to TRBJ2-5, with 7 bases aligning to TRBD2. The CDR3 consists of 12 residues. V lost 4 bases, J lost 5 bases, and 1 base stayed unmatched. This chain's CDR3 is CASSSGRETQYF. The CDR3 DNA is TGTGCCAGCAGTTCCGGGAGGGAGACCCAGTACTTC.

V usage is TRBV7-9 and J usage is TRBJ2-1, with 9 positions matching TRBD1. The CDR3 has 15 residues. V dropped 6 bases and J dropped 4; count of bases not matched to a gene: 7. CDR1 and CDR2 from the germline V gene are SEHNR and FQNEAQ (reference sequence). CDR3 in amino acids: CASRLQGARYNEQFF. CDR3 coding DNA: TGTGCCAGCAGATTACAGGGGGCGCGGTACAATGAGCAGTTCTTC.

The table lists this clone with a count of one. This chain connects TRBV7-9 to TRBJ2-7; TRBD1 aligns across 9 bases. Germline V gives CDR1 SEHNR, CDR2 FQNEAQ (reference sequence). J gave up 1 base and V 1 base, and 11 bases lay outside the gene matches. This CDR3 contains 18 residues. The CDR3 bases are TGTGCCAGCAGCTTAGTTACATATCCGGGACAGGGATCCTACGAGCAGTACTTC. Translating it yields CASSLVTYPGQGSYEQYF.

The chain uses TRBV11-3 and TRBJ1-1; 7 positions match TRBD1. The germline CDR1 and CDR2 sequences are SGHNT and YENEEA. This CDR3 region has 13 residues. V trimming: 6 bases; J trimming: 6 bases; junction bases outside the gene matches: 7. CDR3 region: CASRLDRVSEAFF. CDR3 bases: TGTGCCAGCAGACTTGACAGGGTCTCTGAAGCTTTCTTT.

This clone appeared once. This chain links TRBV19 with TRBJ1-5; 10 bases are shared with TRBD1. Germline V gene lookup returns CDR1 LNHDA and CDR2 SQIVND (reference sequence). CDR3 length: 16 residues. The V gene end was trimmed by 5 bases and the J gene end by 1 base; junction bases not matched to a gene: 5. CDR3 DNA sequence: TGTGCCAGTAGTCTCCGACAGGGGGCGAGCAATCAGCCCCAGCATTTT. Amino acid sequence: CASSLRQGASNQPQHF.

V is TRBV28 and J is TRBJ2-2; TRBD1 aligns across 11 bases. The CDR3 runs to 16 residues. V lost 2 bases, J lost 6 bases, and 5 bases stayed unmatched. Germline-derived CDR1 and CDR2 are MDHEN and SYDVKM. CDR3 sequence: CASSLTGQGAAGELFF. CDR3 nucleotides: TGTGCCAGCAGTTTAACCGGACAGGGGGCGGCCGGGGAGCTGTTTTTT.

The V call is TRBV27, the J call TRBJ1-4; possibly TRBD1 for D (5 bases). Germline V gene lookup returns CDR1 MNHEY and CDR2 SMNVEV (reference sequence). Trimming stripped 4 bases from V and 7 bases from J, with 13 bases between. CDR3 length: 14 residues. The CDR3 is CASSSPGRSEKLFF. CDR3 in DNA: TGTGCCAGCAGTTCGCCGGGACGAAGTGAAAAACTGTTTTTT.

This chain links TRBV27 with TRBJ1-2, with D possibly being TRBD1 (6 bases). V was cut by 1 base and J by 4 bases, with 13 bases left in between. Germline V gene lookup returns CDR1 MNHEY and CDR2 SMNVEV (reference sequence). This CDR3 contains 15 residues. CDR3 DNA sequence: TGTGCCAGCAGTTTATTCCCCACAGGGAGCTATGGCTACACCTTC. Translation gives CASSLFPTGSYGYTF.

The V gene is TRBV3-1 (or the pseudogene TRBV3-2), the J gene TRBJ1-6, with 7 nucleotides matching TRBD1. The CDR3 runs 12 residues. The germline CDR1 and CDR2 sequences are LGHDT and YNNKEL (reference sequence). With 6 bases clipped from V and 7 bases from J, the junction kept 0 bases outside the gene matches. The chain's CDR3 is CASRTGNSPLHF. The CDR3 nucleotides are TGTGCCAGCAGGACAGGGAATTCACCCCTCCACTTT.

The genes are TRBV7-8 and TRBJ2-7, with 8 positions matching TRBD2. Germline assignment: CDR1 SGHVS and CDR2 FQNEAQ. The J segment lost 5 bases and the V segment lost 5 bases, leaving 8 bases of the junction unmatched. The CDR3 totals 14 residues. The CDR3 DNA reads as TGTGCCAGCAGCCTTTCCCGGGAGGGCCACGAGCAGTACTTC. It codes for CASSLSREGHEQYF.

A single count supports this clone. The rearrangement uses TRBV11-1 and TRBJ1-1; D perhaps matches TRBD1 (5 bases). The germline V gene encodes CDR1 SGHAT and CDR2 FQDESV (reference sequence). Between the trimmed V and J ends, which lost 3 bases and 7 bases, there was a span of 15 bases. The length of the CDR3 is 14 residues. CDR3 bases: TGTGCCAGCAGCTTTCGGCAGGGAATGGGTGAAGCTTTCTTT. This codes for CASSFRQGMGEAFF. Filled out from reference TRBV11-1 and TRBJ1-1, the complete variable domain reads EAEVAQSPRYKITEKSQAVAFWCDPISGHATLYWYRQILGQGPELLVQFQDESVVDDSQLPKDRFSAERLKGVDSTLKIQPAELGDSAMYLCASSFRQGMGEAFFGQGTRLTVV.

This chain uses TRBV28 with TRBJ2-7; 12 bases map to TRBD2. The V gene end was trimmed by 5 bases and the J gene end by 3 bases; junction bases not matched to a gene: 5. The CDR3 covers 15 residues. Germline V gene data show CDR1 as MDHEN and CDR2 as SYDVKM. The CDR3: CASSESSGRVYEQYF. For the CDR3, the DNA is TGTGCCAGCAGTGAATCTAGCGGGAGGGTCTACGAGCAGTACTTC.

The chain carries TRBV6-4 and TRBJ1-6; D may be TRBD1 (6 bases). The CDR3 runs to 13 residues. Germline loops: CDR1 MRHNA, CDR2 SNTAGT. V dropped 4 bases and J dropped 7 bases, with 8 bases sitting between them. CDR3 bases: TGTGCCAGCAGTGCACAGGGAAATTCACCCCTCCACTTT. It translates to CASSAQGNSPLHF.

The chain couples TRBV9 to TRBJ1-4; 7 nucleotides line up with TRBD1. Germline V CDR1 and CDR2: SGDLS, YYNGEE. CDR3 size: 14 residues. V was pared by 1 base and J by 7 bases, with 4 bases of the junction left unmatched. This CDR3 reads CASSVRQGGEKLFF. CDR3 DNA: TGTGCCAGCAGCGTACGGCAGGGGGGTGAAAAACTGTTTTTT. Full variable domain (remainder filled in from reference TRBV9 and TRBJ1-4): DSGVTQTPKHLITATGQRVTLRCSPRSGDLSVYWYQQSLDQGLQFLIQYYNGEERAKGNILERFSAQQFPDLHSELNLSSLELGDSALYFCASSVRQGGEKLFFGSGTQLSVL.

This clone was observed once. This chain joins TRBV5-5 and TRBJ2-7, with D possibly being TRBD1 (6 bases). The CDR3 is 14 residues long. Germline lookup yields CDR1 SGHKS and CDR2 YYEKEE (reference sequence). The V end was cut by 3 bases, the J end by 2 bases, with 12 bases between. The CDR3 sequence is CASSSGQVAYEQYF. CDR3 nucleotides: TGTGCCAGCAGCTCGGGACAAGTAGCCTACGAGCAGTACTTC.

The J gene is TRBJ2-1, the V gene TRBV27, with TRBD1 identical over 8 bases. The CDR3 extends over 15 amino acids. V gave up 0 bases and J gave up 7 bases; unmatched junction bases: 5. The germline CDR1 and CDR2 sequences are MNHEY and SMNVEV (reference sequence). The CDR3 DNA follows: TGTGCCAGCAGTTTATCGACAGGGGCGAATAATGAGCAGTTCTTC. Translating it yields CASSLSTGANNEQFF.

This sequence joins TRBV12-3 or TRBV12-4 and TRBJ1-2; unclear D gene. V shed 3 bases and J shed 4 bases, with 9 bases lying between them. This CDR3 is 13 amino acids long. CDR3 sequence reads: CASSFGSGYGYTF. The CDR3 bases are TGTGCCAGCAGTTTTGGTTCAGGCTATGGCTACACCTTC.

The chain recombines TRBV3-1 (or the pseudogene TRBV3-2) with TRBJ2-7, with D perhaps TRBD2 (6 bases). Germline assignment: CDR1 LGHDT and CDR2 YNNKEL (reference sequence). The CDR3 has 13 amino acids. V lost 5 bases to trimming and J lost 4 bases, with 12 bases between them. The CDR3 DNA reads as TGTGCCAGCAGCTCCGTTCGGGGGTACGAGCAGTACTTC. This gives the protein CASSSVRGYEQYF.

The rearrangement joins TRBV6-5 to TRBJ2-7; TRBD2 aligns across 11 bases. Losses at the gene ends were 6 bases for V and 6 bases for J; bases not matched to a gene: 7. This CDR3 spans 14 amino acids. Germline assignment: CDR1 MNHEY and CDR2 SVGAGI. The CDR3 nucleotides read TGTGCCAGCAGGGAGGTAGCGGGAGGGTTCGAGCAGTACTTC. It codes for CASREVAGGFEQYF.

The chain couples TRBV6-2 or TRBV6-3 to TRBJ2-7; 7 nucleotides align to TRBD1. This CDR3 region has 15 residues. Unmatched junction bases numbered 4, after V lost 2 bases and J lost 0 bases. Germline V gene data show CDR1 as MNHEY and CDR2 as SVGEGT. The CDR3 sequence: CASSYDRVSSYEQYF. The DNA of the CDR3 is TGTGCCAGCAGTTACGACAGGGTTAGCTCCTACGAGCAGTACTTC.

J is TRBJ1-2 and V is TRBV9, with unresolved D. The CDR3 is made up of 13 amino acids. CDR1 is SGDLS and CDR2 is YYNGEE in the germline V gene. Trimming cost V 0 bases and J 5 bases, with 8 bases left between them. This chain's CDR3 is CASSVALGYGYTF. As DNA, the CDR3 is TGTGCCAGCAGCGTAGCTTTGGGGTATGGCTACACCTTC.

The V gene is TRBV21-1, the J gene TRBJ1-3. TRBV21-1 is assigned pseudogene status. The CDR3 covers 17 residues. CDR3: CASSKVERESSGNTIYF. For the CDR3, the DNA is TGTGCCAGCAGCAAAGTCGAGCGGGAGAGCTCTGGAAACACCATATATTTT.

This sequence joins TRBV6-5 and TRBJ2-2; 10 bases align to TRBD2. Trimming took 10 bases from V and 4 from J; bases not matched to a gene: 6. Germline V gene data show CDR1 as MNHEY and CDR2 as SVGAGI. This CDR3 is built from 14 residues. In DNA form, the CDR3 reads TGTGCCACCCTAGCGGGAGAGGTCACCGGGGAGCTGTTTTTT. Its protein product is CATLAGEVTGELFF.

This clone was recorded only once. The same CDR3 arises from other DNA sequences in this sample as well. The chain combines TRBV19 with TRBJ2-7; D gene unclear. Germline lookup yields CDR1 LNHDA and CDR2 SQIVND (reference sequence). The germline V and J ends were trimmed by 0 bases and 1 base, with 4 bases remaining between them. CDR3 length: 13 residues. The DNA for the CDR3 is TGTGCCAGTAGTATAGATCGTTCCTACGAGCAGTACTTC. Translated, it gives CASSIDRSYEQYF.

V usage is TRBV6-4 and J usage is TRBJ2-3; TRBD2 aligns across 10 bases. The CDR3 is made up of 15 amino acids. Germline-derived CDR1 and CDR2 are MRHNA and SNTAGT. With V trimmed by 3 bases and J by 2 bases, 2 bases remained unmatched. The CDR3 nucleotides are TGTGCCAGCAGTGAAAGCGGGGGGGCCACAGATACGCAGTATTTT. The encoded protein is CASSESGGATDTQYF.

The chain recombines TRBV4-2 with TRBJ2-3; 15 bases fit TRBD2. Germline CDR1 is LGHNA and CDR2 is YNFKEQ. The trim removed 1 base at V and 4 bases at J, leaving 0 bases unmatched. The length of the CDR3 is 16 residues. For the CDR3, the DNA is TGTGCCAGCAGCCAAGGGACTAGCGGGAGGGCAGATACGCAGTATTTT. Its translation is CASSQGTSGRADTQYF.

The chain joins TRBV6-5 to TRBJ2-7; a possible D gene is TRBD1 (5 bases). The CDR3 is 13 residues long. Trimming removed 0 bases at V and 3 bases at J, with 6 bases between. CDR1 MNHEY and CDR2 SVGAGI come from the germline V gene. As DNA, the CDR3 is TGTGCCAGCAGTTACTCAGGGGACTACGAGCAGTACTTC. This translates into CASSYSGDYEQYF.

The V gene is TRBV6-2 or TRBV6-3, the J gene TRBJ2-1, with D perhaps given as TRBD1 or TRBD2 (5 bases each). Germline CDR1 reads MNHEY; CDR2 reads SVGEGT. The V gene lost 2 bases and the J gene lost 4 bases, with 9 bases spanning the gap. CDR3 length equals 14 residues. The CDR3 here is CASSYGDAYNEQFF. CDR3 DNA sequence: TGTGCCAGCAGTTACGGGGACGCATACAATGAGCAGTTCTTC.

The chain employs TRBV19 and TRBJ1-4; D is possibly TRBD1 (6 bases). The CDR3 covers 16 residues. Trimming removed 3 bases at V and 0 bases at J, with 11 bases between. Looked up from germline, CDR1 is LNHDA and CDR2 is SQIVND (reference sequence). This CDR3 is CASSIQGTATNEKLFF. CDR3 DNA: TGTGCCAGTAGTATCCAGGGGACCGCAACTAATGAAAAACTGTTTTTT.